This T cell receptor (beta chain) was retrieved from a study of T-cell reconstitution after alpha-beta-depleted transplantation in children. As regards this clonotype: Its antigen is undetermined.

TCRbeta library preparation incorporated unique molecular identifiers. TCRdb fed the PCR reads into MiXCR, producing one record per CDR3 protein. Counted here are about 250,000 distinct CDR3 sequences, about 24% occurring once; the ten biggest clones make up about 5%. Findings and caveats of the study: Recipient T cells and thymic progenitors that survived gave rise to the high TCRbeta diversity observed at day 60 in some patients. After transplant, at about two months, alpha-beta T cells were reportedly derived from several hundred expanded graft clones. By one year post-transplant, T-cell counts and diversity largely arose from T cells that were newly produced.

V was pared by 0 bases and J by 1 base, with 6 bases of the junction left unmatched. This CDR3 is built from 17 residues. Germline loops: CDR1 MNHEY, CDR2 SVGEGT. Source: PBMCs, mostly from graft donor cells, taken 360 days after TCRalphabeta/CD19-depleted stem cell transplant. The chain joins TRBV6-2 or TRBV6-3 to TRBJ2-3; 8 bases line up with TRBD2. The sequence came from a female patient between 2 and 15 years old who had a stem cell transplant for congenital amegakaryocytic thrombocytopenia, so the T cells may come from the graft donor. This CDR3 reads CASSYSDPLAGTDTQYF. CDR3 bases: TGTGCCAGCAGTTACTCGGATCCACTAGCGGGCACAGATACGCAGTATTTT.